A selection of T cell receptor beta chains follows, all from one sample in a study of regulatory T cells. Method: immunoSEQ multiplex PCR; TCRdb's copy keeps in-frame clones and lacks some. The data contain over 20,000 clones, roughly 93% of them seen just once; the ten biggest clones take up around 3.3%. Sequenced material: CD8+ T cells sorted from blood. Source of these receptors: a child aged 2-9 years with CD3G deficiency. CDR3s include the opening cysteine and the closing phenylalanine or tryptophan. The D gene is left open where the match is weak. Size is stated for part of the rows, as once, few or many counts, or as a class when the clone is expanded.

NA	TRBV6-1	TRBJ2-6	TRBD1	15	TGTGCCACTACAGGGGGAGTCTCTGGGGCCAACGTCCTGACTTTC	CATTGGVSGANVLTF
NA	TRBV5-1	TRBJ1-1	TRBD1	13	TGCGCCAGCAGCACTACAGGGGGAGGTGAAGCTTTCTTT	CASSTTGGGEAFF
NA	TRBV19	TRBJ2-5	TRBD2	13	TGTGCCAGTAGTGAGGTAGCGGGAGAGATCCAGTACTTC	CASSEVAGEIQYF
NA	TRBV19	TRBJ1-5	NA	13	TGTGCCAGTAGTATCATTGGAGGTCAGCCCCAGCATTTT	CASSIIGGQPQHF
NA	TRBV28	TRBJ1-1	NA	13	TGTGCCAGCAGTCTCGCGGGTTCCGCTGAAGCTTTCTTT	CASSLAGSAEAFF
NA	TRBV28	TRBJ1-2	NA	12	TGTGCCAGCAGTGAGGACGCCTATGGCTACACCTTC	CASSEDAYGYTF
NA	TRBV28	TRBJ2-1	NA	15	TGTGCCAGCAGGTCCTGGGGCAACCCCTACAATGAGCAGTTCTTC	CASRSWGNPYNEQFF
NA	TRBV6-1	TRBJ2-7	NA	14	TGTGCCAGCAGTGAATTAAGGGCGCGATCCGAGCAGTACTTC	CASSELRARSEQYF
NA	TRBV7-9	TRBJ2-3	NA	13	TGTGCCAGCAGCCCAGACGGGGGCTATACGCAGTATTTT	CASSPDGGYTQYF
NA	TRBV6-1	TRBJ2-7	NA	12	TGTGCCAGCAGTGAAGGGGGGGACGAGCAGTACTTC	CASSEGGDEQYF
NA	TRBV5-1	TRBJ2-7	TRBD1	15	TGCGCCAGCAGCCCCGGACCGGGACAGGGTCACGAGCAGTACTTC	CASSPGPGQGHEQYF
NA	TRBV4-1	TRBJ2-1	NA	15	TGCGCCAGCAGCCCGGGACGGGGGGCGAAGAATGAGCAGTTCTTC	CASSPGRGAKNEQFF
NA	TRBV14	TRBJ2-1	NA	17	TGTGCCAGCAGCCACGGGAATACTAGCAGCTCCTACAATGAGCAGTTCTTC	CASSHGNTSSSYNEQFF
NA	TRBV28	TRBJ1-5	TRBD1	15	TGTGCCAGCAGTGATGACAGGGGTAGCAATCAGCCCCAGCATTTT	CASSDDRGSNQPQHF
NA	TRBV7-8	TRBJ2-7	NA	15	TGTGCCAGCAGCTCCTTCCGGGGAGGGGGCTACGAGCAGTACTTC	CASSSFRGGGYEQYF
once	TRBV6-1	TRBJ2-7	NA	14	TGTGCCAGCAGTGACGGCCAGGGAACCTACGAGCAGTACTTC	CASSDGQGTYEQYF
NA	TRBV7-8	TRBJ2-7	TRBD2	15	TGTGCCAGCAGCTCAGGGACTAGCCGATACTACGAGCAGTACTTC	CASSSGTSRYYEQYF
NA	TRBV7-9	TRBJ2-3	NA	12	TGTGCCAGCAGCTTAGGCACAGATACGCAGTATTTT	CASSLGTDTQYF
NA	TRBV7-8	TRBJ2-7	NA	14	TGTGCCAGCAGCTCTCAGGACAGTCCCTACGAGCAGTACTTC	CASSSQDSPYEQYF
once	TRBV19	TRBJ2-3	NA	13	TGTGCCAGTAGTATCCTATCTGGGGGTACGCAGTATTTT	CASSILSGGTQYF
NA	TRBV19	TRBJ2-2	NA	13	TGTGCCAGTAGTATAGCTGGGGTTGGGGAGCTGTTTTTT	CASSIAGVGELFF